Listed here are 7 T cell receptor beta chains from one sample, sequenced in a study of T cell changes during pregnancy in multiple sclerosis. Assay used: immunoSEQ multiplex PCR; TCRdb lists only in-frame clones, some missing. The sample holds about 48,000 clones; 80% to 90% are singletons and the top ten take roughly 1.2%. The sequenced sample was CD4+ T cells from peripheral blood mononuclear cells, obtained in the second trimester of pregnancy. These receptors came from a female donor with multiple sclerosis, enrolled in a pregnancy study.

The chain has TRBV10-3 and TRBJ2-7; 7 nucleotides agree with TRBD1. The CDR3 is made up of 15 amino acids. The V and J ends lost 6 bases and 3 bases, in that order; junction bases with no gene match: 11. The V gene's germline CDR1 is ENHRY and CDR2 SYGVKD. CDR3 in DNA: TGTGCCATCAGCGAGAGAACAGGGGACAACTACGAGCAGTACTTC. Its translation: CAISERTGDNYEQYF.

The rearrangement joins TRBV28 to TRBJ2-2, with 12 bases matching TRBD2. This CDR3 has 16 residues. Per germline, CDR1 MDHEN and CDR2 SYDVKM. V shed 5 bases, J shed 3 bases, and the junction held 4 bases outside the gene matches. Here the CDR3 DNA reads TGTGCCAGCAGTCTTCTAGCGGGAGGGGACACCGGGGAGCTGTTTTTT. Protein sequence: CASSLLAGGDTGELFF.

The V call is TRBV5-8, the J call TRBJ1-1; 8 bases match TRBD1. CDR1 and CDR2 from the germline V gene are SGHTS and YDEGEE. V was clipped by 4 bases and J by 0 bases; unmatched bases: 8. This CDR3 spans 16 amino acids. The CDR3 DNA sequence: TGTGCCAGCAGCCCCGGGACAGGCCGCATGAACACTGAAGCTTTCTTT. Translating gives CASSPGTGRMNTEAFF.

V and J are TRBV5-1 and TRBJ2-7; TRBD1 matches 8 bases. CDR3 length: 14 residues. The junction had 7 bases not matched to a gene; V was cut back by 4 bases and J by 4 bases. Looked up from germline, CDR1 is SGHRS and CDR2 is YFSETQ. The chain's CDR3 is CASSRTGFRYEQYF. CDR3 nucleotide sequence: TGCGCCAGCAGCCGGACAGGGTTTCGTTACGAGCAGTACTTC.

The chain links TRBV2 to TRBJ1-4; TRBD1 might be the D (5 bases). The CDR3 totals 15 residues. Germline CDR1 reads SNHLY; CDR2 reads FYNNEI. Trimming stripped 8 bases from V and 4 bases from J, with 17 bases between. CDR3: CASSSSSRDNEKLFF. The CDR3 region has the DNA TGTGCCAGCTCTTCTTCGAGCAGGGATAATGAAAAACTGTTTTTT.

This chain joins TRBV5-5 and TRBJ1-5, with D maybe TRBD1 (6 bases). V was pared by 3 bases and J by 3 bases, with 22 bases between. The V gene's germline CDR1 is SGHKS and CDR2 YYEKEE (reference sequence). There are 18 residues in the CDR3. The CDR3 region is CASSSLLQQGPFNQPQHF. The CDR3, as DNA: TGTGCCAGCAGCTCGCTTCTTCAACAGGGACCATTCAATCAGCCCCAGCATTTT.

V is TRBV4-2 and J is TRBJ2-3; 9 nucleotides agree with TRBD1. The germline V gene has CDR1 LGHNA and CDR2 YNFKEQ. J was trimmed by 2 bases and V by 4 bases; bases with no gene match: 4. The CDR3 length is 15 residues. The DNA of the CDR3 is TGTGCCAGCAGCCCGGGACAGGGAGACACAGATACGCAGTATTTT. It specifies CASSPGQGDTDTQYF.